The 23 T cell receptor beta chains presented below share a single source sample, sequenced in a study of T cells in Graves' hyperthyroidism and ophthalmopathy. What was amplified from RNA transcripts were TCR beta CDR3 regions. HTBI primers drove first-round RT-PCR of the TCR CDR3. TCRdb independently ran MiXCR on the multiplex PCR reads; one entry per CDR3 protein. The sample has hundreds of thousands of distinct CDR3 sequences; about 20% are singletons. The sequencing sample was made of blood. The receptor source for this set is a young man with Graves' ophthalmopathy.

In its sample, this clonotype was seen a few times. This chain uses TRBV29-1 with TRBJ2-3; D may be TRBD1 (6 bases). Trimming cost V 7 bases and J 12 bases, with 20 bases left between them. The CDR3 consists of 12 residues. Germline V lookup: CDR1 SQVTM, CDR2 ANQGSEA. CDR3 sequence reads: CSAAGVDLGQYF. The CDR3 DNA sequence: TGCAGCGCAGCAGGGGTGGACTTAGGCCAGTATTTT.

The table lists this clonotype with many counts. J is TRBJ2-5 and V is TRBV3-1; TRBD1 matches at 7 bases. Germline trimming cut 1 base from V and 7 bases from J; bases unmatched to any gene: 12. CDR3 length: 16 amino acids. In germline, CDR1 is LGHDT, CDR2 YNNKEL (reference sequence). CDR3 nucleotides: TGTGCCAGCAGCCAAGCAGGGGGTATTGGTCGAGTGACCCAGTACTTC. Translation gives CASSQAGGIGRVTQYF.

The genes are TRBV27 and TRBJ2-1, with 7 nucleotides matching TRBD1. CDR3 length: 15 residues. V lost 5 bases, J lost 4 bases, and 8 bases stayed unmatched. In germline, CDR1 is MNHEY, CDR2 SMNVEV (reference sequence). The CDR3 coding sequence is TGTGCCAGCAGTGCCTCTAGGGGGCTGTACAATGAGCAGTTCTTC. Protein: CASSASRGLYNEQFF.

There are a few counts of this clonotype. The rearrangement links TRBV24-1 to TRBJ2-7, with D uncertain. V lost 3 bases, J lost 0 bases, and 11 bases lay in between. Germline loops: CDR1 KGHDR, CDR2 SFDVKD. This CDR3 region has 15 residues. Written as DNA, the CDR3 is TGTGCCACCAGTGATCCGGGCCAAGACTCCTACGAGCAGTACTTC. Residues: CATSDPGQDSYEQYF.

This chain joins TRBV19 and TRBJ2-2, with D possibly matching TRBD2 (5 bases). The V end lost 3 bases, the J end lost 7 bases, and 9 bases lay between the germline ends. Germline values: CDR1 LNHDA, CDR2 SQIVND (reference sequence). The CDR3 length is 13 residues. CDR3 protein: CASSMAGGGELFF. CDR3 nucleotides: TGTGCCAGTAGTATGGCGGGTGGCGGGGAGCTGTTTTTT.

This clonotype was seen more than once but under ten times. This chain uses TRBV24-1 with TRBJ2-3, with D perhaps assigned TRBD1 or TRBD2 (5 bases each). V lost 4 bases and J 4 bases, leaving 11 bases between the germline ends. This CDR3 has 14 amino acids. The V gene's germline CDR1 is KGHDR and CDR2 SFDVKD. CDR3 DNA: TGTGCCACCAGTGAATCGGGACGGTCAGATACGCAGTATTTT. Its protein is CATSESGRSDTQYF.

V is TRBV7-9 and J is TRBJ1-1; D unresolved. The germline gives CDR1 SEHNR, CDR2 FQNEAQ (reference sequence). This CDR3 region has 11 residues. Trimming took 6 bases from V and 8 from J, leaving 10 bases between them. The DNA of the CDR3 is TGTGCCAGCAGATCATTGACCGAAGCTTTCTTT. This encodes CASRSLTEAFF.

The V and J genes are TRBV30 and TRBJ2-7; D unresolved. Germline loops: CDR1 GTSNPN, CDR2 SVGIG (reference sequence). The V and J ends lost 2 bases and 1 base respectively, with 12 bases between them. The CDR3 loop spans 14 amino acids. For the CDR3, the DNA is TGTGCCTGGAGTTGGGCAGGCCTATCCTACGAGCAGTACTTC. It is translated as CAWSWAGLSYEQYF.

This clonotype has at least ten counts. This sequence joins TRBV11-2 and TRBJ2-5; D is unclear. Germline V gene data show CDR1 as SGHAT and CDR2 as FQNNGV. V dropped 5 bases and J dropped 0 bases, with 10 bases sitting between them. The CDR3 totals 14 residues. The CDR3 loop reads CASSPAGYQETQYF. In DNA, the CDR3 is TGTGCCAGCAGCCCCGCCGGATACCAAGAGACCCAGTACTTC.

This clonotype came up a few times. This rearrangement joins TRBV5-1 to TRBJ2-5; 8 nucleotides line up with TRBD1. This CDR3 comprises 15 residues. From germline, CDR1 is SGHRS and CDR2 YFSETQ. V lost 2 bases and J lost 5; bases outside the gene matches: 8. CDR3 DNA: TGCGCCAGCAGCTTAAGGGCAGGGGGCGAGGAGACCCAGTACTTC. As protein: CASSLRAGGEETQYF.

The chain couples TRBV7-9 to TRBJ1-5; D may be TRBD1 (6 bases). The V end lost 5 bases, the J end lost 7 bases, and 18 bases lay between the germline ends. Per germline, CDR1 SEHNR and CDR2 FQNEAQ (reference sequence). This CDR3 is built from 15 residues. CDR3 DNA sequence: TGTGCCAGCAGCCCGGGTGGCGGGGGGCGGCAGCCCCAGCATTTT. Translating gives CASSPGGGGRQPQHF.

This clonotype was recorded many times. This chain joins TRBV29-1 and TRBJ2-1; D is unresolved. Trimming cost V 8 bases and J 7 bases, with 9 bases left between them. Germline-derived CDR1 and CDR2 are SQVTM and ANQGSEA. CDR3 length equals 10 residues. The CDR3 loop is CSPPWNEQFF. The CDR3 nucleotides are TGCAGCCCCCCCTGGAATGAGCAGTTCTTC.

V and J are TRBV27 and TRBJ2-3, with TRBD2 matching 7 bases. This CDR3 comprises 14 residues. The germline CDR1 and CDR2 sequences are MNHEY and SMNVEV (reference sequence). V lost 4 bases and J lost 3; bases outside the gene matches: 4. Here the CDR3 reads CASSSAGRTDTQYF. The CDR3 DNA reads TGTGCCAGCAGTTCAGCGGGAAGGACAGATACGCAGTATTTT.

The sample holds many counts of this clonotype. The chain is built from TRBV11-2 and TRBJ2-3, with 12 nucleotides matching TRBD2. The CDR3 runs to 17 residues. Germline CDR1 SGHAT, CDR2 FQNNGV. Unmatched junction bases numbered 7, after V lost 1 base and J lost 5 bases. This CDR3 reads CASSLAPTTSGGDTQYF. CDR3 nucleotide sequence: TGTGCCAGCAGCTTAGCTCCGACGACTAGCGGGGGAGATACGCAGTATTTT.

V is TRBV7-3 and J is TRBJ1-2; D unclear. The CDR3 covers 13 residues. V dropped 6 bases and J dropped 3 bases, with 11 bases sitting between them. In germline, CDR1 is SGHTA, CDR2 FQGTGA. The CDR3 nucleotides are TGTGCCAGCAGTCCGGACGGAGACTATGGCTACACCTTC. It specifies CASSPDGDYGYTF. Full variable domain (rest looked up from reference TRBV7-3 and TRBJ1-2): GAGVSQTPSNKVTEKGKYVELRCDPISGHTALYWYRQSLGQGPEFLIYFQGTGAADDSGLPNDRFFAVRPEGSVSTLKIQRTERGDSAVYLCASSPDGDYGYTFGSGTRLTVV.

This clonotype has more than one count but fewer than ten. The rearrangement uses TRBV4-2 and TRBJ2-7; D not certain. The CDR3 length is 13 residues. Germline CDR1 is LGHNA and CDR2 is YNFKEQ. The V gene lost 0 bases and the J gene lost 5 bases, with 8 bases spanning the gap. CDR3 amino acids: CASSQDDEHEQYF. CDR3 DNA sequence: TGTGCCAGCAGCCAAGATGATGAACACGAGCAGTACTTC.

Written as DNA, the CDR3 is TGTGCCAGCAGCCGAACCCAGGGGCTCAATCAGCCCCAGCATTTT. Its translation is CASSRTQGLNQPQHF. The chain couples TRBV6-2 or TRBV6-3 to TRBJ1-5, with D possibly matching TRBD1 (6 bases). This CDR3 is 15 amino acids long. Germline V gene lookup returns CDR1 MNHEY and CDR2 SVGEGT. The V end lost 6 bases, the J end lost 3 bases, and 15 bases lay between the germline ends.

The V and J genes are TRBV20-1 and TRBJ1-2; D might be TRBD1 (5 bases). V dropped 1 base and J dropped 4 bases, with 10 bases sitting between them. Germline V gene lookup returns CDR1 DFQATT and CDR2 SNEGSKA (reference sequence). This CDR3 is 13 amino acids long. The CDR3 region is CSARGAGSYGYTF. The CDR3, as DNA: TGCAGTGCTAGAGGAGCAGGGAGCTATGGCTACACCTTC.

This clonotype came up many times. The CDR3 loop reads CASSPGGSGSFEQYF. The CDR3 region has the DNA TGCGCCAGCAGCCCCGGGGGTAGCGGGAGTTTCGAGCAGTACTTC. The chain recombines TRBV5-1 with TRBJ2-7; 9 bases agree with TRBD2. The CDR3 has 15 amino acids. Trimming at V came to 4 bases and at J to 6 bases, leaving 11 bases not matched to a gene. CDR1 and CDR2 from the germline V gene are SGHRS and YFSETQ.

V is TRBV20-1 and J is TRBJ2-7, with D perhaps matching TRBD1 or TRBD2 (5 bases each). V gave up 2 bases and J gave up 0 bases, with 17 bases separating them. This CDR3 is 16 amino acids long. The V gene's germline CDR1 is DFQATT and CDR2 SNEGSKA (reference sequence). The CDR3 region is CSARPGEGRPSYEQYF. The CDR3 DNA sequence: TGCAGTGCTAGACCCGGCGAGGGGCGACCCTCCTACGAGCAGTACTTC.

At least ten counts were recorded for this clonotype. The rearrangement uses TRBV20-1 and TRBJ2-7; 14 bases map to TRBD2. The CDR3 loop spans 15 amino acids. Germline-derived CDR1 and CDR2 are DFQATT and SNEGSKA (reference sequence). V lost 5 bases, J lost 5 bases, and 8 bases stayed unmatched. CDR3 sequence reads: CSALRLAGGPNEQYF. The CDR3 DNA sequence: TGCAGTGCTTTAAGACTAGCGGGAGGGCCCAACGAGCAGTACTTC.

The table lists this clonotype with many counts. This chain uses TRBV12-3 or TRBV12-4 with TRBJ2-5, with unresolved D. CDR3 length equals 14 residues. The germline V and J ends were trimmed by 4 bases and 1 base, with 10 bases remaining between them. The CDR3 spells CASSSGIAQETQYF. Here the CDR3 DNA reads TGTGCCAGCAGTTCTGGAATAGCCCAAGAGACCCAGTACTTC.

The chain joins TRBV28 to TRBJ2-6; no definite D call. V was cut by 3 bases and J by 0 bases, with 12 bases left in between. There are 17 residues in the CDR3. The V gene's germline CDR1 is MDHEN and CDR2 SYDVKM. The CDR3 coding sequence is TGTGCCAGCAGTTTTGGTAGGGTTGTCTCTGGGGCCAACGTCCTGACTTTC. This gives the protein CASSFGRVVSGANVLTF.